This record concerns one T cell receptor (beta chain) sequence. Its target is not known. The record originates from a study of post-analysis software for immune sequencing data. Across the whole study: Courses of disease covered relapsing-remitting, secondary progressive and progressive-relapsing multiple sclerosis.

Study-level findings and limits: Multiple sclerosis was associated with a significant reduction in normalized Chao1 diversity relative to controls.

Built from TCR beta cDNA, the libraries had unique molecular identifiers in them. TCRdb re-derived calls from the PCR reads in MiXCR, one entry per CDR3 protein. The top ten hold around 8% of the sample, which has 350,000 to 500,000 distinct CDR3 sequences, approximately 42% seen once. This receptor was identified in a girl aged 2 to 9 with multiple sclerosis. Specimen: blood.

The CDR3 coding sequence is TGTGCCAGCAGCCCCACAGGGCGTTCGTCCTACACCTTC. This sequence encodes CASSPTGRSSYTF. The chain recombines TRBV7-9 with TRBJ1-2; possibly TRBD1 for D (6 bases). The CDR3 covers 13 residues. Trimming cost V 5 bases and J 10 bases, with 17 bases left between them. Germline V gene sequence: CDR1 SEHNR, CDR2 FQNEAQ (reference sequence). Variable domain in full (rest from reference TRBV7-9 and TRBJ1-2): DTGVSQNPRHKITKRGQNVTFRCDPISEHNRLYWYRQTLGQGPEFLTYFQNEAQLEKSRLLSDRFSAERPKGSFSTLEIQRTEQGDSAMYLCASSPTGRSSYTFGSGTRLTVV.